This entry features one T cell receptor beta chain sequence. Its antigen is unknown. The entry originates in a study of vaccination and CD4 T cells after COVID-19. Treatment defined: approximately 11-day PBMC culture with coronavirus spike peptide pools or control peptides (ViraFEST assay). After more than 9 days of culture, CD4+ T cells were negatively selected. Researchers used the Oncomine TCR Beta short-read assay to sequence DNA from cultured CD4+ T cells. TCRdb passed the PCR reads through MiXCR, listing each CDR3 protein once. This table holds under 20,000 distinct CDR3 sequences, around 50% found once. With 6 bases clipped from V and 4 bases from J, the junction kept 11 bases outside the gene matches. CDR3 size: 15 residues. CDR1 MDHEN and CDR2 SYDVKM come from the germline V gene.

The sequencing used CD4+ T cells from blood, cultured in vitro, collected before SARS-CoV-2 vaccination. V and J are TRBV28 and TRBJ2-5, with 7 bases lining up with TRBD2. This TCR came from a human donor who had recovered from COVID-19. CDR3 nucleotide sequence: TGTGCCAGCAGCCCCGAGGGCGGGAGTAGAGAGACCCAGTACTTC. Translating gives CASSPEGGSRETQYF.